These T cell receptor beta chains were read from a single sample in a study of CD8+CD57+ T cells in acquired aplastic anemia. One entry per CDR3 protein results from TCRdb running MiXCR on the reads. The sample has some 290,000 distinct CDR3 sequences; approximately 55% are singletons. Sample: sorted CD4+, CD8+, or CD8+CD57+ T cells (not recorded which) from PBMCs. These receptors originate from a human donor with severe aplastic anemia or a healthy control (not recorded which). CDR3s include the opening cysteine and the closing phenylalanine or tryptophan. A D gene is named only where the DNA matches it firmly. Some rows have no size entry. The others give once, few or many, or a class for an expanded clone.

V: TRBV2
J: TRBJ1-2
size: many
D: NA
DNA: TGTGCCAGCAGTGTTGGGGGCAACCTCAACTATGGCTACACCTTC
CDR3: CASSVGGNLNYGYTF

V: TRBV12-3/TRBV12-4
J: TRBJ1-1
size: many
D: NA
DNA: TGTGCCAGCAGGCCGACAGTGGAGAACACTGAAGCTTTCTTT
CDR3: CASRPTVENTEAFF

V: TRBV6-5
J: TRBJ2-3
size: few
D: TRBD2
DNA: TGTGCCAGCAGAGACTCGGGACTAGCGGGGGGAAGCACAGATACGCAGTATTTT
CDR3: CASRDSGLAGGSTDTQYF

V: TRBV13
J: TRBJ1-1
size: NA
D: TRBD1
DNA: TGTGCCAGCAGCTACCGAGGGACAGGGGGGGCTTTCTTT
CDR3: CASSYRGTGGAFF

V: TRBV7-2
J: TRBJ1-1
size: NA
D: NA
DNA: TGTGCCAGCAGCTTAGGCTTCACGGGCACGACTTCAGCTTTCTTT
CDR3: CASSLGFTGTTSAFF

V: TRBV12-3/TRBV12-4
J: TRBJ2-2
size: once
D: NA
DNA: TGTGCCACCTATGGGGTGGATTCGAACACCGGGGAGCTGTTTTTT
CDR3: CATYGVDSNTGELFF

V: TRBV7-9
J: TRBJ1-2
size: NA
D: NA
DNA: TGTGCCAGCAGCTTAGCGGTTAGAAGTGGCTACACCTTC
CDR3: CASSLAVRSGYTF

V: TRBV10-3
J: TRBJ2-2
size: NA
D: NA
DNA: TGTGCCATCAGTGACGGCAACGGGGAGCTGTTTTTT
CDR3: CAISDGNGELFF

V: TRBV7-9
J: TRBJ1-1
size: NA
D: NA
DNA: TGTGCCAGCAGCTCTACATCGAACACTGAAGCTTTCTTT
CDR3: CASSSTSNTEAFF

V: TRBV2
J: TRBJ1-2
size: NA
D: NA
DNA: TGTGCCAGAAGTTTAATACAGGTGGAGGGCTACACCTTC
CDR3: CARSLIQVEGYTF

V: TRBV29-1
J: TRBJ2-7
size: once
D: NA
DNA: TGCAGCGTTGCTTTAGGGAGCGAGCAGTACTTC
CDR3: CSVALGSEQYF

V: TRBV29-1
J: TRBJ2-7
size: NA
D: TRBD1
DNA: TGCAGCGTTGACTCAGGGGGCGGCGACGAGCAGTACTTC
CDR3: CSVDSGGGDEQYF

V: TRBV18
J: TRBJ1-5
size: few
D: NA
DNA: TGTGCCAGCTCACCTTCCAGGCTAAGTTCCCTCAATCAGCCCCAGCATTTT
CDR3: CASSPSRLSSLNQPQHF

V: TRBV3-1
J: TRBJ2-3
size: NA
D: NA
DNA: TGTGCCAGCAGCCTTCTGGCGGTGGGTGTGGCAGATACGCAGTATTTT
CDR3: CASSLLAVGVADTQYF

V: TRBV15
J: TRBJ2-2
size: once
D: NA
DNA: TGTGCCACCAGCAGAGGGCAGTCCGGGGAGCTGTTTTTT
CDR3: CATSRGQSGELFF

V: TRBV11-2
J: TRBJ2-7
size: NA
D: TRBD2
DNA: TGTGCCAGCAGCCGGAGGACTAGCGGGAGTCAGTTCTACGAGCAGTACTTC
CDR3: CASSRRTSGSQFYEQYF

V: TRBV19
J: TRBJ1-4
size: NA
D: NA
DNA: TGTGCCAGTACCGATAATGAAAAACTGTTTTTT
CDR3: CASTDNEKLFF

V: TRBV7-8
J: TRBJ2-7
size: NA
D: NA
DNA: TGTGCCAGCAGCCACCCCCTATCCTACGAGCAGTACTTC
CDR3: CASSHPLSYEQYF

V: TRBV9
J: TRBJ1-6
size: many
D: TRBD1
DNA: TGTGCCAGCAGCGCCGACAGGGCAGGAACTAATTCACCCCTCCACTTT
CDR3: CASSADRAGTNSPLHF

V: TRBV12-3/TRBV12-4
J: TRBJ2-7
size: NA
D: NA
DNA: TGTGCCAGCGGCGAGAGGGGCGAGCAGTACTTC
CDR3: CASGERGEQYF

V: TRBV15
J: TRBJ2-3
size: NA
D: TRBD2
DNA: TGTGCCACCAGCAGAGCCCTAGCGGGACTGGAAGATACGCAGTATTTT
CDR3: CATSRALAGLEDTQYF

V: TRBV24-1
J: TRBJ2-1
size: NA
D: TRBD1
DNA: TGTGCCGCGCAAGGGACAGGGGGCGCGGATGAGCAGTTCTTC
CDR3: CAAQGTGGADEQFF

V: TRBV19
J: TRBJ2-7
size: NA
D: NA
DNA: TGTGCCAGTAGCAACTACTACGAGCAGCACTTC
CDR3: CASSNYYEQHF

V: TRBV9
J: TRBJ2-1
size: NA
D: TRBD1
DNA: TGTGCCAGCAGCGTCGGTCCAGGGGGAAATGAGCAGTTCTTC
CDR3: CASSVGPGGNEQFF

V: TRBV2
J: TRBJ2-7
size: NA
D: NA
DNA: TGTGCCGGCAGTCCTTTGACCTTCACGCAGTACTTC
CDR3: CAGSPLTFTQYF

V: TRBV5-1
J: TRBJ1-1
size: many
D: NA
DNA: TGCGCCAGCAGCTTGCAGGGGAGGGGAGATGAAGCTTTCTTT
CDR3: CASSLQGRGDEAFF

V: TRBV5-1
J: TRBJ2-3
size: NA
D: NA
DNA: TGTGCCAGCAGCCCGGGAGAGGACCCGGATACGCAGTATTTT
CDR3: CASSPGEDPDTQYF

V: TRBV11-3
J: TRBJ1-4
size: NA
D: NA
DNA: TGTGCCAGCAGCTTGGACGGCGAACTTAATGAAAAACTGTTTTTT
CDR3: CASSLDGELNEKLFF

V: TRBV9
J: TRBJ2-7
size: once
D: NA
DNA: TGTGCCAGCAGCGTAGTTGGGGGGCCGGGCGGGAACGAGCAGTACTTC
CDR3: CASSVVGGPGGNEQYF

V: TRBV7-6
J: TRBJ1-2
size: many
D: NA
DNA: TGTGCCAGCAGCCCCGACAGGACTAACTATGGCTACACCTTC
CDR3: CASSPDRTNYGYTF

V: TRBV10-1
J: TRBJ2-2
size: few
D: NA
DNA: TGCGCCAGCAGTGAGTCGATGGGGACCCGCACCGGGGAGCTGTTTTTT
CDR3: CASSESMGTRTGELFF

V: TRBV7-9
J: TRBJ2-5
size: NA
D: NA
DNA: TGTGCCAGCAGCGAAACTAGGGGAGAGACCCAGTACTTC
CDR3: CASSETRGETQYF

V: TRBV7-8
J: TRBJ1-1
size: NA
D: NA
DNA: TGTGCCAGCAGCTTAGCCAGCCTGAACACTGAAGCTTTCTTT
CDR3: CASSLASLNTEAFF

V: TRBV24-1
J: TRBJ2-3
size: NA
D: NA
DNA: TGTGCCACCAGGCAGGACGAGCAATCAGATACGCAGTATTTT
CDR3: CATRQDEQSDTQYF

V: TRBV29-1
J: TRBJ1-2
size: NA
D: NA
DNA: TGCAGCGCAAGAGGCGGCTATGGCTACACCTTC
CDR3: CSARGGYGYTF

V: TRBV15
J: TRBJ2-1
size: NA
D: NA
DNA: TGTGCCACCAGCAGAGATCGAGACGGGGGACATGAGCAGTTCTTC
CDR3: CATSRDRDGGHEQFF

V: TRBV9
J: TRBJ2-7
size: once
D: TRBD1
DNA: TGTGCCAGCAGCTACATGGGACAGGGGGCTGATGAGCAGTACTTC
CDR3: CASSYMGQGADEQYF

V: TRBV15
J: TRBJ2-2
size: once
D: NA
DNA: TGTGCCACCAGCAGAGCTTACATTAGCCGGAGTACGTCCGGGGAGCTGTTTTTT
CDR3: CATSRAYISRSTSGELFF

V: TRBV29-1
J: TRBJ2-3
size: NA
D: NA
DNA: TGCAGCGTGCCCTACGGGGGCTCCACAGATACGCAGTATTTT
CDR3: CSVPYGGSTDTQYF

V: TRBV29-1
J: TRBJ1-3
size: NA
D: TRBD1
DNA: TGCAGCGTCGGAGCCAGGGGGGAGGGAGACACCATATATTTT
CDR3: CSVGARGEGDTIYF

V: TRBV6-4
J: TRBJ2-3
size: many
D: NA
DNA: TGTGCCAGCAGTGCCCTGGCGGGGCCGAGCACAGATACGCAGTATTTT
CDR3: CASSALAGPSTDTQYF

V: TRBV6-5
J: TRBJ2-7
size: NA
D: NA
DNA: TGTGCCAGCAGTTACTACTACGAGCAGTACTTC
CDR3: CASSYYYEQYF

V: TRBV7-9
J: TRBJ1-2
size: NA
D: NA
DNA: TGTGCCAGCAGCTTTCCCCCTTCCTATGGCTACACCTTC
CDR3: CASSFPPSYGYTF

V: TRBV19
J: TRBJ2-1
size: once
D: NA
DNA: TGTGCCAGTAATCAGAACCCCTACATTGAGCAGTTCTTC
CDR3: CASNQNPYIEQFF

V: TRBV5-5
J: TRBJ2-7
size: once
D: NA
DNA: TGTGCCAGCAGCTTGGTTCGGATTTCCTACGAGCAGTACTTC
CDR3: CASSLVRISYEQYF

V: TRBV6-5
J: TRBJ1-2
size: many
D: NA
DNA: TGTGCCAGCAGTTACGCGCGGGAGGAGAGGGGCTACACCTTC
CDR3: CASSYAREERGYTF

V: TRBV7-2
J: TRBJ2-7
size: NA
D: NA
DNA: TGTGCCAGCAGCTCGACAGGAGGTGTCTACGAGCAGTACTTC
CDR3: CASSSTGGVYEQYF

V: TRBV12-5
J: TRBJ2-5
size: NA
D: NA
DNA: TGTGCTAGTGGTTTGGCGCAGTACTTC
CDR3: CASGLAQYF

V: TRBV12-3/TRBV12-4
J: TRBJ2-2
size: many
D: NA
DNA: TGTGCCAGCAGTTTCAGACTTCCGAACACCGGGGAGCTGTTTTTT
CDR3: CASSFRLPNTGELFF

V: TRBV20-1
J: TRBJ1-5
size: few
D: NA
DNA: TGCAGTGCTCTGGATCAGTCGAACAATCAGCCCCAGCATTTT
CDR3: CSALDQSNNQPQHF

V: TRBV7-3
J: TRBJ1-1
size: NA
D: TRBD1
DNA: TGCGCCAGCAGCTACCAAAGGACAGGGGGCAGCGAAGCTTTCTTT
CDR3: CASSYQRTGGSEAFF

V: TRBV2
J: TRBJ2-3
size: many
D: TRBD2
DNA: TGTGCCAGCGGGGGCGGGGGGAGGATGGCTAGCGGGGCAGATACGCAGTATTTT
CDR3: CASGGGGRMASGADTQYF

V: TRBV10-3
J: TRBJ2-2
size: NA
D: TRBD1
DNA: TGTGCCATCAGGGAGGCCGGGACAGGGGTGGCCGGGGAGCTGTTTTTT
CDR3: CAIREAGTGVAGELFF

V: TRBV12-3/TRBV12-4
J: TRBJ2-5
size: many
D: NA
DNA: TGTGCCAGCACCCTGAAAGAGACCCAGTACTTC
CDR3: CASTLKETQYF

V: TRBV20-1
J: TRBJ1-2
size: few
D: NA
DNA: TGCAGTGCTACCACAGGATATGGCTACACCTTC
CDR3: CSATTGYGYTF

V: TRBV12-3/TRBV12-4
J: TRBJ1-2
size: once
D: NA
DNA: TGTGCCAGCAGTTTACCAAACTATGGCTACACCTTC
CDR3: CASSLPNYGYTF

V: TRBV5-1
J: TRBJ2-2
size: NA
D: NA
DNA: TGTGCCAGCAGCAAGGGCTGTGCGAACACCGGGGAGCTGTTTTTT
CDR3: CASSKGCANTGELFF